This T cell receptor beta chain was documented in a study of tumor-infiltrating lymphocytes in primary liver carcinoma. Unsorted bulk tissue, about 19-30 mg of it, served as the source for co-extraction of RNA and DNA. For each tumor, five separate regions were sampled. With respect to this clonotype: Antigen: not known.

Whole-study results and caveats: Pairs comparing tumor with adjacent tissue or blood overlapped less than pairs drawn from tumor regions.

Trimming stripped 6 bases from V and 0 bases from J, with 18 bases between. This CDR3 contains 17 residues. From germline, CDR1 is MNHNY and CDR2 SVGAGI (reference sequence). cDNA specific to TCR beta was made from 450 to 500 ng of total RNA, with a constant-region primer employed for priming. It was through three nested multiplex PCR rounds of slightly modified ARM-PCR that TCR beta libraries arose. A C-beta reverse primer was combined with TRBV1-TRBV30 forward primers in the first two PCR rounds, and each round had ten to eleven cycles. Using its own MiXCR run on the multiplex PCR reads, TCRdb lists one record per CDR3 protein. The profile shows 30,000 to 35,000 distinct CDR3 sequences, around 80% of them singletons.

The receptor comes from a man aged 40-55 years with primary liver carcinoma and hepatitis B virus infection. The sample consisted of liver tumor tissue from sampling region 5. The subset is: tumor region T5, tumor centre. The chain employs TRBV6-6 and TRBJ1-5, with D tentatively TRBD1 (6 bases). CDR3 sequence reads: CASSWIEGVYSNQPQHF. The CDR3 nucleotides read TGTGCCAGCAGCTGGATAGAGGGGGTCTATAGCAATCAGCCCCAGCATTTT.